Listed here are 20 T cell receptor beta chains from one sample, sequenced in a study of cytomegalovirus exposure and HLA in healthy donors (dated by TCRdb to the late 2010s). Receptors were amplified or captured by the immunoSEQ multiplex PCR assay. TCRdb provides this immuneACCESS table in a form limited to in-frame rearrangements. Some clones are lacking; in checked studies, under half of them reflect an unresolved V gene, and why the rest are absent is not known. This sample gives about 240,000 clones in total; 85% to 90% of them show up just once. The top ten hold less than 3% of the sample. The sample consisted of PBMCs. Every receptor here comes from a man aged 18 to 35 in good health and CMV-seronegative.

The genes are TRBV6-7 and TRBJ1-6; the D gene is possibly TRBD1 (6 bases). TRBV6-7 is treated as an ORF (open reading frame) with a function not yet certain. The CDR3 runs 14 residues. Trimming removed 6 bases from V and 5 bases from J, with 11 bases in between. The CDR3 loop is CASRRQANNSPLHF. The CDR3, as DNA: TGTGCCAGCAGAAGACAGGCGAATAATTCACCCCTCCACTTT.

The CDR3 reads CASGDSSGANVLTF. CDR3 coding DNA: TGCGCCAGCGGTGATAGCTCTGGGGCCAACGTCCTGACTTTC. The rearrangement links TRBV5-1 to TRBJ2-6; no clear D. The germline V gene has CDR1 SGHRS and CDR2 YFSETQ. CDR3 length: 14 residues. V was clipped by 7 bases and J by 0 bases, with 8 bases between them.

The DNA for the CDR3 is TGTGCCAGCAGGCTAACAGGGAATAATTCACCCCTCCACTTT. Amino acid sequence: CASRLTGNNSPLHF. The chain links TRBV7-2 to TRBJ1-6; possible D gene TRBD1, 6 bases. V lost 6 bases to trimming and J lost 5 bases, with 11 bases between them. The V gene's germline CDR1 is SGHTA and CDR2 FQGNSA. The CDR3 is 14 residues long.

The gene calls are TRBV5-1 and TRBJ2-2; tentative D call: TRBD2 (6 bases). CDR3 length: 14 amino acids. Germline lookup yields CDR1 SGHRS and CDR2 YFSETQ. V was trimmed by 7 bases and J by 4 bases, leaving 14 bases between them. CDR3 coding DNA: TGCGCCAGCCGTGGAGCGGGCCGCACCGGGGAGCTGTTTTTT. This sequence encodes CASRGAGRTGELFF.

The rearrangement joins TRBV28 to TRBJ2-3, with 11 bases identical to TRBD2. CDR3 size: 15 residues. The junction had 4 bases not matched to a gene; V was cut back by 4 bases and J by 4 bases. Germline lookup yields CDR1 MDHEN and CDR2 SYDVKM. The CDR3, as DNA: TGTGCCAGCAGTTCGGTAGCGGGAGGGTCAGATACGCAGTATTTT. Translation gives CASSSVAGGSDTQYF. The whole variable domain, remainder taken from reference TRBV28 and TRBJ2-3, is DVKVTQSSRYLVKRTGEKVFLECVQDMDHENMFWYRQDPGLGLRLIYFSYDVKMKEKGDIPEGYSVSREKKERFSLILESASTNQTSMYLCASSSVAGGSDTQYFGPGTRLTVL.

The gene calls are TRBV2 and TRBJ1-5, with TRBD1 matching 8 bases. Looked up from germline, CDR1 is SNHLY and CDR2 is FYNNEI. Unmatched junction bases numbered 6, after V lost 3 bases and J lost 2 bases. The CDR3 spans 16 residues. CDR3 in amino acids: CASSEGDRPGNQPQHF. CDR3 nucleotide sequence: TGTGCCAGCAGTGAGGGGGACAGGCCCGGCAATCAGCCCCAGCATTTT.

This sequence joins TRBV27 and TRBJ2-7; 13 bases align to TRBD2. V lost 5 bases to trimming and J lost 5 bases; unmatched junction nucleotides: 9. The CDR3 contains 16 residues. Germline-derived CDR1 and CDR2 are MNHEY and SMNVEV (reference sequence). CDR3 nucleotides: TGTGCCAGCAGTCCCATACTAGCGGGAGGGCCCCACGAGCAGTACTTC. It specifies CASSPILAGGPHEQYF.

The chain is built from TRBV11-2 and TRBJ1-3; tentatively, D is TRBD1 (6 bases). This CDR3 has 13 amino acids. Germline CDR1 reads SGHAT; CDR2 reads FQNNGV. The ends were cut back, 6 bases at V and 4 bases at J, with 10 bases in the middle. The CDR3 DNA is TGTGCCAGCAGTGGGGGCTCCGGAAACACCATATATTTT. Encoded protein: CASSGGSGNTIYF.

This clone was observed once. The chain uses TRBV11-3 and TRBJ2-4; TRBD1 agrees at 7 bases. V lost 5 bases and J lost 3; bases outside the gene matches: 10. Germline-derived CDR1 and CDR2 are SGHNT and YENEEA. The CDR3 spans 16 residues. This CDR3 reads CASSLINRDSKNIQYF. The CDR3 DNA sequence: TGTGCCAGCAGCCTTATAAATCGGGACAGCAAAAACATTCAGTACTTC.

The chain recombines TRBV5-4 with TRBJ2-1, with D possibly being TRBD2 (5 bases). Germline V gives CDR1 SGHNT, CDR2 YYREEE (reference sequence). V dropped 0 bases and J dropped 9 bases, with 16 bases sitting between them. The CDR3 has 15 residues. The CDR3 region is CASSLAGTRGTEQFF. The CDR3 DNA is TGTGCCAGCAGCTTGGCTGGCACTAGAGGCACTGAGCAGTTCTTC.

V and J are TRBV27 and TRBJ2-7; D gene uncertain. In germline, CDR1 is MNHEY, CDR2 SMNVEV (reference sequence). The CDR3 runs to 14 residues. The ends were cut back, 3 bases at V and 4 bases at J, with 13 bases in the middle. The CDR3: CASSFFGPAYEQYF. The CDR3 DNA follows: TGTGCCAGCAGTTTTTTTGGGCCCGCTTACGAGCAGTACTTC.

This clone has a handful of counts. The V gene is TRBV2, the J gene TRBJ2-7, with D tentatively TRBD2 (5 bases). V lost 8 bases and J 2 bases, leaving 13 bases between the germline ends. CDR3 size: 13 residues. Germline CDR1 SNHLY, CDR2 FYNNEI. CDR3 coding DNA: TGTGCCAGCGGGAGAGGGCGCCCCTACGAGCAGTACTTC. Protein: CASGRGRPYEQYF.

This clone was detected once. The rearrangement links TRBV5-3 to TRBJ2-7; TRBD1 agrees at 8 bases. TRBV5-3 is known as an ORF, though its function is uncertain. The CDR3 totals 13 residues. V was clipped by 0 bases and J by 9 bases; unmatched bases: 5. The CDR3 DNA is TGTGCCAGAAGCTTGGGACAGGGGAATACGCAGTACTTC. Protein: CARSLGQGNTQYF.

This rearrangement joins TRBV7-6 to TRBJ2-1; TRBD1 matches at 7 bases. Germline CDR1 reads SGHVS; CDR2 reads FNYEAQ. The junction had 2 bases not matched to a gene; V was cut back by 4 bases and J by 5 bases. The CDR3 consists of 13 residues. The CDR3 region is CASSYDRDNEQFF. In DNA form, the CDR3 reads TGTGCCAGCAGCTACGACAGGGACAATGAGCAGTTCTTC. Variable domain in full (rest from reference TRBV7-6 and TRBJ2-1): GAGVSQSPRYKVTKRGQDVALRCDPISGHVSLYWYRQALGQGPEFLTYFNYEAQQDKSGLPNDRFSAERPEGSISTLTIQRTEQRDSAMYRCASSYDRDNEQFFGPGTRLTVL.

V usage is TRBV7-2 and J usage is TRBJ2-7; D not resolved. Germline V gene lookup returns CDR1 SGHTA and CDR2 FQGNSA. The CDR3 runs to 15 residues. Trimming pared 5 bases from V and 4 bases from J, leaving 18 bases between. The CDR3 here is CASSPRRIAQYEQYF. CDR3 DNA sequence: TGTGCCAGCAGCCCCCGGAGAATCGCCCAATACGAGCAGTACTTC.

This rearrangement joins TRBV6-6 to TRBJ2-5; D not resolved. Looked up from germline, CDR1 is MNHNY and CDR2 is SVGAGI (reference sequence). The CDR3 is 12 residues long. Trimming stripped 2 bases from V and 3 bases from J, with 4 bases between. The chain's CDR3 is CASSYPEETQYF. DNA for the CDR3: TGTGCCAGCAGTTACCCCGAAGAGACCCAGTACTTC.

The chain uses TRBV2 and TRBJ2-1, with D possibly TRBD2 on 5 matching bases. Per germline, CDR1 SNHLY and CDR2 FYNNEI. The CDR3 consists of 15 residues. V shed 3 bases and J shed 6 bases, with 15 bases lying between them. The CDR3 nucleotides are TGTGCCAGCAGTGAGGACTCCTCAATCCCCAATGAGCAGTTCTTC. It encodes CASSEDSSIPNEQFF.

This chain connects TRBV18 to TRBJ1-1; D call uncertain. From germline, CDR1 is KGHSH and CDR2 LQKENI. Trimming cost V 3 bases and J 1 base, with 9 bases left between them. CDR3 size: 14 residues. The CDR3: CASSPRRGNTEAFF. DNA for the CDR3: TGTGCCAGCTCACCCCGGCGGGGGAACACTGAAGCTTTCTTT.

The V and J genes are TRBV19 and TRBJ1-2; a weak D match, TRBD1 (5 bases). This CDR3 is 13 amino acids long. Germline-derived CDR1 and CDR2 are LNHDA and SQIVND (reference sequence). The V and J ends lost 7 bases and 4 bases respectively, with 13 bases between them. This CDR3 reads CASMSGWSYGYTF. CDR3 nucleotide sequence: TGTGCCAGTATGTCAGGGTGGAGCTATGGCTACACCTTC.

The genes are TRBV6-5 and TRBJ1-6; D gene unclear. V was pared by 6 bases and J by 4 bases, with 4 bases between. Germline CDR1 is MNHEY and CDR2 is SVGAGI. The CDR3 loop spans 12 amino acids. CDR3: CASREYNSPLHF. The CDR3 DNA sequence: TGTGCCAGCAGGGAGTATAATTCACCCCTCCACTTT.